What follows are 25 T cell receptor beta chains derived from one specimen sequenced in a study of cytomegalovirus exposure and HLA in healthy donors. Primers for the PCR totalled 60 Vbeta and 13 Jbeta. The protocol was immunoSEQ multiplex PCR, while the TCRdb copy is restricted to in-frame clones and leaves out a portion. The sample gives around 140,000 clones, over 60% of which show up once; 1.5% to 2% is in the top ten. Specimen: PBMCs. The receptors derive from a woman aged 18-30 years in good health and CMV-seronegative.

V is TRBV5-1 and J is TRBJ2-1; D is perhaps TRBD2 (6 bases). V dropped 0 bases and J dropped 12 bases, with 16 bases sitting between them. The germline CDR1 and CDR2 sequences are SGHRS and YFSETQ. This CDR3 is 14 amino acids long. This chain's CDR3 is CASSLAVDGGVQFF. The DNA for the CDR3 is TGCGCCAGCAGCTTGGCGGTAGACGGGGGTGTGCAGTTCTTC.

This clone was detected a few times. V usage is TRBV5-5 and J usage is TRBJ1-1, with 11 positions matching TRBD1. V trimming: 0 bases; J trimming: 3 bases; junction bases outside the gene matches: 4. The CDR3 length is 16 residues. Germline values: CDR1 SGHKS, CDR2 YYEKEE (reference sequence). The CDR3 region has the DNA TGTGCCAGCAGCTTGGTAGGACAGGGGGCGGACACTGAAGCTTTCTTT. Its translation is CASSLVGQGADTEAFF. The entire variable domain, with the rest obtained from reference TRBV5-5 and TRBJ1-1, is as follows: DAGVTQSPTHLIKTRGQQVTLRCSPISGHKSVSWYQQVLGQGPQFIFQYYEKEERGRGNFPDRFSARQFPNYSSELNVNALLLGDSALYLCASSLVGQGADTEAFFGQGTRLTVV.

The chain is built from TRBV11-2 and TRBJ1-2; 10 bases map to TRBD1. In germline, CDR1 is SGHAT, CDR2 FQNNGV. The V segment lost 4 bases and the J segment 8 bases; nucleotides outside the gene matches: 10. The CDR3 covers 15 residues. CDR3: CASSSRTGGLEGYTF. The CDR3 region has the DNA TGTGCCAGCAGCTCTCGGACAGGGGGTTTGGAGGGCTACACCTTC.

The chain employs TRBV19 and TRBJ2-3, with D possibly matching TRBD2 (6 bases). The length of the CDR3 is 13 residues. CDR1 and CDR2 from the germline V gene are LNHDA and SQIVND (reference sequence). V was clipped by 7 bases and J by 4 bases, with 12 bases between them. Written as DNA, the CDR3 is TGTGCCAGTATGTTGGAGGGTGCAGATACGCAGTATTTT. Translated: CASMLEGADTQYF.

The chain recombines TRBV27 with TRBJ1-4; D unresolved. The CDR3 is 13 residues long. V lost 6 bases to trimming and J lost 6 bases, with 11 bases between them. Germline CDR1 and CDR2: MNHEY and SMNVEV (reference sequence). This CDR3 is CASSPDNYEKLFF. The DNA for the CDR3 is TGTGCCAGCAGCCCTGACAATTATGAAAAACTGTTTTTT. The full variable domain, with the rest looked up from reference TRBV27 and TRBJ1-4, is EAQVTQNPRYLITVTGKKLTVTCSQNMNHEYMSWYRQDPGLGLRQIYYSMNVEVTDKGDVPEGYKVSRKEKRNFPLILESPSPNQTSLYFCASSPDNYEKLFFGSGTQLSVL.

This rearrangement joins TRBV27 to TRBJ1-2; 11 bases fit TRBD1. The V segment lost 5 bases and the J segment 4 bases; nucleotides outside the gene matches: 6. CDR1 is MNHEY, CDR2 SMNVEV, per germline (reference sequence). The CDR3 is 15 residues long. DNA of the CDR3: TGTGCCAGCAGTGGCCGGGACAGGGGGTTCTATGGCTACACCTTC. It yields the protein CASSGRDRGFYGYTF.

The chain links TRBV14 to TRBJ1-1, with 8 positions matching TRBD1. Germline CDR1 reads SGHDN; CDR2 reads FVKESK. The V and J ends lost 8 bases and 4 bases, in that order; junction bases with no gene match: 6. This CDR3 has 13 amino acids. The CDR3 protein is CASRRGLVTEAFF. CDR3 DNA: TGTGCCAGCCGCAGGGGGCTTGTCACTGAAGCTTTCTTT. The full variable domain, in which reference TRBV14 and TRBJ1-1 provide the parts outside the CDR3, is EAGVTQFPSHSVIEKGQTVTLRCDPISGHDNLYWYRRVMGKEIKFLLHFVKESKQDESGMPNNRFLAERTGGTYSTLKVQPAELEDSGVYFCASRRGLVTEAFFGQGTRLTVV.

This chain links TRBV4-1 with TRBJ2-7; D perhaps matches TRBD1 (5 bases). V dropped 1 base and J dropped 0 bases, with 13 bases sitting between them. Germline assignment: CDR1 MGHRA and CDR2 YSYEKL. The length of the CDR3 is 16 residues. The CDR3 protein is CASSQVRGTLSYEQYF. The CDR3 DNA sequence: TGCGCCAGCAGCCAAGTTAGGGGAACACTCTCCTACGAGCAGTACTTC.

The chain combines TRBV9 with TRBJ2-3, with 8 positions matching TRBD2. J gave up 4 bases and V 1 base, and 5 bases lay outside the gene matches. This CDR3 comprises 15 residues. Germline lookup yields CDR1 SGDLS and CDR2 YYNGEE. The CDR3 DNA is TGTGCCAGCAGCGTAAACGGGGGGGTATCAGATACGCAGTATTTT. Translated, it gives CASSVNGGVSDTQYF. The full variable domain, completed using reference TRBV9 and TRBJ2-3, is DSGVTQTPKHLITATGQRVTLRCSPRSGDLSVYWYQQSLDQGLQFLIQYYNGEERAKGNILERFSAQQFPDLHSELNLSSLELGDSALYFCASSVNGGVSDTQYFGPGTRLTVL.

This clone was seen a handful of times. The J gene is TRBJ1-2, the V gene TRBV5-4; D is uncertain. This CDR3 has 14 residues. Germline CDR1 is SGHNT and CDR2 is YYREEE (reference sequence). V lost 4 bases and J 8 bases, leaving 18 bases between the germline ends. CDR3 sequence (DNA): TGTGCCAGCAGCCTGGATGAGGGATTTGGGGGCTACACCTTC. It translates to CASSLDEGFGGYTF. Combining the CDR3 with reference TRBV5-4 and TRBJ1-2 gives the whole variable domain ETGVTQSPTHLIKTRGQQVTLRCSSQSGHNTVSWYQQALGQGPQFIFQYYREEENGRGNFPPRFSGLQFPNYSSELNVNALELDDSALYLCASSLDEGFGGYTFGSGTRLTVV.

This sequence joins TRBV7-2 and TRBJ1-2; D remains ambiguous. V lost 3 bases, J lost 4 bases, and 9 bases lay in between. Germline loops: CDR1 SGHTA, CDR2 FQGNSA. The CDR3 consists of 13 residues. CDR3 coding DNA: TGTGCCAGCAGCTTGCCACAGCTCTATGGCTACACCTTC. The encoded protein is CASSLPQLYGYTF.

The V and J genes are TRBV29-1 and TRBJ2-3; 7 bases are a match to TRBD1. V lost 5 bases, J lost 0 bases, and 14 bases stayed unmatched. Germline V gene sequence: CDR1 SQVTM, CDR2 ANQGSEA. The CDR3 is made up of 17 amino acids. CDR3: CSVSGTADPFSTDTQYF. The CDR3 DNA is TGCAGCGTTTCCGGGACAGCAGATCCTTTTAGCACAGATACGCAGTATTTT.

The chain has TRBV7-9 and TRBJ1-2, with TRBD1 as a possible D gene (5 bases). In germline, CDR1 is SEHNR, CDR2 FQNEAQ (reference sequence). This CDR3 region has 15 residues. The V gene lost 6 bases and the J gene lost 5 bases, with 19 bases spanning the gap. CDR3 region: CASRARGLTSYGYTF. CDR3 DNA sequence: TGTGCCAGCAGAGCTAGGGGACTCACCTCTTATGGCTACACCTTC. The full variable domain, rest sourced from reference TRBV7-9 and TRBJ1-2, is DTGVSQNPRHKITKRGQNVTFRCDPISEHNRLYWYRQTLGQGPEFLTYFQNEAQLEKSRLLSDRFSAERPKGSFSTLEIQRTEQGDSAMYLCASRARGLTSYGYTFGSGTRLTVV.

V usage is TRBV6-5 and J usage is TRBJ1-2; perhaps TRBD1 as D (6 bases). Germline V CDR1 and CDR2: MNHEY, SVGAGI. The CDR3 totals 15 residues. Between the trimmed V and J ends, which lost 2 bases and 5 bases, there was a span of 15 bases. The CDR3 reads CASSYRLSGAYGYTF. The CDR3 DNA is TGTGCCAGCAGTTACCGCCTTTCAGGGGCTTATGGCTACACCTTC.

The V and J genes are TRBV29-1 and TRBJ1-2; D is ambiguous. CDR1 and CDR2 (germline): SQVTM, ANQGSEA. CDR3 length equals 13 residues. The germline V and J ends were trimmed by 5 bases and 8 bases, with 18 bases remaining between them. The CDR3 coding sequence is TGCAGCGTTTCCCGGATGTGGGCTCAAGGCTACACCTTC. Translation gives CSVSRMWAQGYTF.

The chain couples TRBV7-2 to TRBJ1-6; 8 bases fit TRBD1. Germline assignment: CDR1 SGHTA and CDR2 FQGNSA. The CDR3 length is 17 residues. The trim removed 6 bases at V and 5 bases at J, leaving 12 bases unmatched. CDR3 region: CASSNTGGLPHNSPLHF. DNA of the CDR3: TGTGCCAGCAGTAATACAGGGGGACTACCTCATAATTCACCCCTCCACTTT.

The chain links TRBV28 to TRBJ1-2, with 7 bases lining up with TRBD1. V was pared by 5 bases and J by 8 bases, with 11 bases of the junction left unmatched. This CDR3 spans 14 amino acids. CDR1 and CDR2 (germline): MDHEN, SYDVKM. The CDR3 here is CASSPGGLVYGYTF. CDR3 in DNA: TGTGCCAGCAGTCCAGGGGGTTTAGTCTACGGCTACACCTTC.

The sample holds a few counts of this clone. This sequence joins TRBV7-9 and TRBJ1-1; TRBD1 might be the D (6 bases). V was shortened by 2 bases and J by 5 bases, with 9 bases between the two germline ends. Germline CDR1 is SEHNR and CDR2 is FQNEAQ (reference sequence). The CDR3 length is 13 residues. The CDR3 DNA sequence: TGTGCCAGCAGCTTATTACAGGGAACTGAAGCTTTCTTT. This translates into CASSLLQGTEAFF. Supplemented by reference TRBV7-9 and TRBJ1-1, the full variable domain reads DTGVSQNPRHKITKRGQNVTFRCDPISEHNRLYWYRQTLGQGPEFLTYFQNEAQLEKSRLLSDRFSAERPKGSFSTLEIQRTEQGDSAMYLCASSLLQGTEAFFGQGTRLTVV.

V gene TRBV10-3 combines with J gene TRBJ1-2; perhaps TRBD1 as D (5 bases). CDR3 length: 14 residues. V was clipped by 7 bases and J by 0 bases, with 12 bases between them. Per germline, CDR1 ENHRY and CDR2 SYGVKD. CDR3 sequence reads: CAINAREPNYGYTF. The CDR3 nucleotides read TGTGCCATCAACGCCAGGGAACCTAACTATGGCTACACCTTC.

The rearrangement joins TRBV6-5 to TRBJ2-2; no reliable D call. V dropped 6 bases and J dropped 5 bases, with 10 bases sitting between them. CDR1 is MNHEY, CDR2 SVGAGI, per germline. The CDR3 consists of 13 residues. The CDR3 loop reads CASSLVLTGELFF. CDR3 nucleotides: TGTGCCAGCAGCCTCGTTCTTACCGGGGAGCTGTTTTTT.

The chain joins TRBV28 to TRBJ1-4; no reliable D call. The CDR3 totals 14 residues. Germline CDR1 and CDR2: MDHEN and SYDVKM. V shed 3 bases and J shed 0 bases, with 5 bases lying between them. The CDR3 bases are TGTGCCAGCAGTTTCTCGGCAACTAATGAAAAACTGTTTTTT. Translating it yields CASSFSATNEKLFF.

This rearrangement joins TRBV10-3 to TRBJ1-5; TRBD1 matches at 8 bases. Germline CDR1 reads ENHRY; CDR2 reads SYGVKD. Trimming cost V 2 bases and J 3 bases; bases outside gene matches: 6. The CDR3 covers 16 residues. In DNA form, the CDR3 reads TGTGCCATCAGTGAGCCCGGACAGGGCTACAATCAGCCCCAGCATTTT. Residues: CAISEPGQGYNQPQHF.

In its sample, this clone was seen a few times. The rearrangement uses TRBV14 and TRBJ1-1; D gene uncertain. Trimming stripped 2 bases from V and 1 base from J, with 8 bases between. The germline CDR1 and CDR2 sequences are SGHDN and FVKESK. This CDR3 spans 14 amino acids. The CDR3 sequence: CASSQNLRNTEAFF. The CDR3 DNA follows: TGTGCCAGCAGCCAAAACCTCAGGAACACTGAAGCTTTCTTT.

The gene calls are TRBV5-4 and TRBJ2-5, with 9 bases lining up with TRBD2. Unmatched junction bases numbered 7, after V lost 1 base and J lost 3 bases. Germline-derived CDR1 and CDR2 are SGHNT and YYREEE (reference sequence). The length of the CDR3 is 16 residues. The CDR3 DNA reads TGTGCCAGCAGCTTGCGAGCGGGAGGAACAAAAGAGACCCAGTACTTC. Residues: CASSLRAGGTKETQYF.

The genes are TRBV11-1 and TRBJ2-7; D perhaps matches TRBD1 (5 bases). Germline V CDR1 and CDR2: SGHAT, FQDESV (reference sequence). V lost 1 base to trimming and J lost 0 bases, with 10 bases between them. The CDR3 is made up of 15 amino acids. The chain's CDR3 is CASSLGGSYSYEQYF. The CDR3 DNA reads TGTGCCAGCAGCTTAGGGGGCAGTTACTCCTACGAGCAGTACTTC.